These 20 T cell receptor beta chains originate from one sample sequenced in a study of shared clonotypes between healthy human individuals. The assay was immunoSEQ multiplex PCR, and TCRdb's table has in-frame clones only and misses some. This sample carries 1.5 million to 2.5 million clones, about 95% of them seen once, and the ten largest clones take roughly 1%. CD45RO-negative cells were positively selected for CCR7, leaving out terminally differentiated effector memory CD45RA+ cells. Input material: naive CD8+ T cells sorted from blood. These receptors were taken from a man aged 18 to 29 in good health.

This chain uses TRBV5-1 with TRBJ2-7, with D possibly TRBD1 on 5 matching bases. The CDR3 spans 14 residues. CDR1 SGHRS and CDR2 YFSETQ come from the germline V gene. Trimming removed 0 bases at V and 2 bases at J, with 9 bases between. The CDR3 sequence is CASSLEGSAYEQYF. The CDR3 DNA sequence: TGCGCCAGCAGCTTGGAGGGGTCCGCCTACGAGCAGTACTTC.

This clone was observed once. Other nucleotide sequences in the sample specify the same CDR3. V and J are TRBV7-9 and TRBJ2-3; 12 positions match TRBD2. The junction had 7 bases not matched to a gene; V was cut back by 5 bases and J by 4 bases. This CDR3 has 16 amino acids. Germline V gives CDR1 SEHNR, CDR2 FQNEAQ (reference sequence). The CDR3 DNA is TGTGCCAGCAGCCTGCTAGCGGGAGGGCCCCCAGATACGCAGTATTTT. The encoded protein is CASSLLAGGPPDTQYF. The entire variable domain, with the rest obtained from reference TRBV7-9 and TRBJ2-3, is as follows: DTGVSQNPRHKITKRGQNVTFRCDPISEHNRLYWYRQTLGQGPEFLTYFQNEAQLEKSRLLSDRFSAERPKGSFSTLEIQRTEQGDSAMYLCASSLLAGGPPDTQYFGPGTRLTVL.

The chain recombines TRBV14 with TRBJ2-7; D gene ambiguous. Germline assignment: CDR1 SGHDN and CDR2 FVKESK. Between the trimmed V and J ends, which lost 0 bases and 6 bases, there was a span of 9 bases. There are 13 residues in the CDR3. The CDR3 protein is CASSQDYSLEQYF. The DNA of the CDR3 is TGTGCCAGCAGCCAAGATTACAGCCTCGAGCAGTACTTC.

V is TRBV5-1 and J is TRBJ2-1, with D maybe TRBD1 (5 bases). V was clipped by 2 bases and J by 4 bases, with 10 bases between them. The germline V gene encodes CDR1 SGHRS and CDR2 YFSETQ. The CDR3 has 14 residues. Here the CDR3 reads CASSFSDSYNEQFF. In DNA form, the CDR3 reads TGCGCCAGCAGCTTCTCTGACAGTTACAATGAGCAGTTCTTC.

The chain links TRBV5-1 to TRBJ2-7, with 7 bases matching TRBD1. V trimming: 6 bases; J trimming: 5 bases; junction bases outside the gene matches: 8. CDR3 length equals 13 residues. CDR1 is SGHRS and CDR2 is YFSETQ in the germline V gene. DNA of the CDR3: TGCGCCAGCAACCTACAGGGGTCTGACGAGCAGTACTTC. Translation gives CASNLQGSDEQYF.

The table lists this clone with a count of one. The CDR3 region has the DNA TGCGCCAGCAGCTTCCCAGTCAGAGAGACGGGGGAGCTGTTTTTT. Translation gives CASSFPVRETGELFF. The V gene is TRBV5-1, the J gene TRBJ2-2; D gene ambiguous. The CDR3 is made up of 15 amino acids. V was shortened by 2 bases and J by 8 bases, with 16 bases between the two germline ends. Germline assignment: CDR1 SGHRS and CDR2 YFSETQ. Combining the CDR3 with reference TRBV5-1 and TRBJ2-2 gives the whole variable domain KAGVTQTPRYLIKTRGQQVTLSCSPISGHRSVSWYQQTPGQGLQFLFEYFSETQRNKGNFPGRFSGRQFSNSRSEMNVSTLELGDSALYLCASSFPVRETGELFFGEGSRLTVL.

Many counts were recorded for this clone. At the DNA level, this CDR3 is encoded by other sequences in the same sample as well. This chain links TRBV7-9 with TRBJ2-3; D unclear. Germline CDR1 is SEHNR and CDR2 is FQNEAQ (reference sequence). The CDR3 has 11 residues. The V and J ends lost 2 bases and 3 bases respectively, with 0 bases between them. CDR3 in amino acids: CASSLTDTQYF. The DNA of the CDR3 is TGTGCCAGCAGCTTAACAGATACGCAGTATTTT.

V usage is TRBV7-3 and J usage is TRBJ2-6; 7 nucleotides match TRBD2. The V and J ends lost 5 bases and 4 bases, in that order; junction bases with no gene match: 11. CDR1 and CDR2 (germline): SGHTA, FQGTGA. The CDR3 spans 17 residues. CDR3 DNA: TGTGCCAGCAGCCCCCCCCGGGGGGTTGGAGGGGCCAACGTCCTGACTTTC. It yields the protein CASSPPRGVGGANVLTF.

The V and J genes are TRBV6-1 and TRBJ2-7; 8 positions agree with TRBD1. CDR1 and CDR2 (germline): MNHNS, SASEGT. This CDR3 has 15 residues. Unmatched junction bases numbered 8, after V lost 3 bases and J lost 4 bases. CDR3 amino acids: CASSDPAGGEYEQYF. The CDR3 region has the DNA TGTGCCAGCAGTGATCCCGCAGGGGGCGAGTACGAGCAGTACTTC.

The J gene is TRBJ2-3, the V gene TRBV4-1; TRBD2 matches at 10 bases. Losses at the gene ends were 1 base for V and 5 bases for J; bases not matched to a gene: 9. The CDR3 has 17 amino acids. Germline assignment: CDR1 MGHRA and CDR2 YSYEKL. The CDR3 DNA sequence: TGCGCCAGCAGCCAAGCCCAGCTAGCGGGGGTTAAAGATACGCAGTATTTT. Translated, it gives CASSQAQLAGVKDTQYF.

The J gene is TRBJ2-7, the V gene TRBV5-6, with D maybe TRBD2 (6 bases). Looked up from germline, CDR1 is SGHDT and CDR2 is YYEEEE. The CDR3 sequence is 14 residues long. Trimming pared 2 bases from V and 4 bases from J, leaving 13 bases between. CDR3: CASSLLGTVYEQYF. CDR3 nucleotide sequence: TGTGCCAGCAGCTTACTTGGGACTGTATACGAGCAGTACTTC. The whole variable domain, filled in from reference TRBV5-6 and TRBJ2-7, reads DAGVTQSPTHLIKTRGQQVTLRCSPKSGHDTVSWYQQALGQGPQFIFQYYEEEERQRGNFPDRFSGHQFPNYSSELNVNALLLGDSALYLCASSLLGTVYEQYFGPGTRLTVT.

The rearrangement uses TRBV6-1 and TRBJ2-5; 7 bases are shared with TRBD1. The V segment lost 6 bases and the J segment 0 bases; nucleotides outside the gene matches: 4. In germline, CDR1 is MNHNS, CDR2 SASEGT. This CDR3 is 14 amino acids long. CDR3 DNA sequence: TGTGCCAGCAGCGGGGACAGATACCAAGAGACCCAGTACTTC. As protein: CASSGDRYQETQYF.

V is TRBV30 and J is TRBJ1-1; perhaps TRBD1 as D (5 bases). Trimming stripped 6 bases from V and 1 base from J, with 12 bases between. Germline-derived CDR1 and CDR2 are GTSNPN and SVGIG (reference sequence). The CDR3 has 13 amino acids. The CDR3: CACPGTQNTEAFF. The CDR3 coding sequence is TGTGCCTGCCCCGGGACTCAGAACACTGAAGCTTTCTTT.

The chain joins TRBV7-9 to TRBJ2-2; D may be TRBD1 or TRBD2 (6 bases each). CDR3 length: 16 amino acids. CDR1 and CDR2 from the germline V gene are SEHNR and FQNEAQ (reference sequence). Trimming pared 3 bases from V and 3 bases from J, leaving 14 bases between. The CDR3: CASSFRRGFDTGELFF. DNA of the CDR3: TGTGCCAGCAGCTTCCGGAGGGGGTTTGACACCGGGGAGCTGTTTTTT.

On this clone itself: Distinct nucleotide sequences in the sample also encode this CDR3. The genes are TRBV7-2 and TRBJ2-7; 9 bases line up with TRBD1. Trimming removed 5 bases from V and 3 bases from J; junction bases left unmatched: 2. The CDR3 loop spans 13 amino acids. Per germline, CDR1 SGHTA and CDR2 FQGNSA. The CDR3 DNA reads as TGTGCCAGCAGCCGGGGACAGGGCTACGAGCAGTACTTC. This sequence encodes CASSRGQGYEQYF.

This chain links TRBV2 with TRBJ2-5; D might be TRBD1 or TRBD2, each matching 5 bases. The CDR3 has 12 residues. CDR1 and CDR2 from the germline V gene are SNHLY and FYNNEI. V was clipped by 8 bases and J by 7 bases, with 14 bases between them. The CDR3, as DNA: TGTGCCAGCCTTTCCGGGGCGGGGACCCAGTACTTC. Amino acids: CASLSGAGTQYF.

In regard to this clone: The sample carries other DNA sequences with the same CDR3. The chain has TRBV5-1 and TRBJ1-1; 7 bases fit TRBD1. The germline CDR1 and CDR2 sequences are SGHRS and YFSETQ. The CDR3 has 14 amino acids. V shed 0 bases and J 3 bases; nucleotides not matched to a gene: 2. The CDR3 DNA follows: TGCGCCAGCAGCTTGGGTACAGGGGACACTGAAGCTTTCTTT. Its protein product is CASSLGTGDTEAFF.

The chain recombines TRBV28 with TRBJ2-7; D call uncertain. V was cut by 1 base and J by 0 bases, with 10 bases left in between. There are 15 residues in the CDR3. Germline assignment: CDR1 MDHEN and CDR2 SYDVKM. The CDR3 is CASSLSSVTSYEQYF. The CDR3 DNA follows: TGTGCCAGCAGTTTATCTTCAGTAACCTCCTACGAGCAGTACTTC.

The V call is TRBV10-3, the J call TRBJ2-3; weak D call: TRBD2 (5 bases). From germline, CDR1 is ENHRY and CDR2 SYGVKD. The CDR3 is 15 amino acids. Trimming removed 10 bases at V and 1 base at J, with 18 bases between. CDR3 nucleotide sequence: TGTGCCACCGAGGGCCCCCCTGGGGGCACAGATACGCAGTATTTT. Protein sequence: CATEGPPGGTDTQYF.

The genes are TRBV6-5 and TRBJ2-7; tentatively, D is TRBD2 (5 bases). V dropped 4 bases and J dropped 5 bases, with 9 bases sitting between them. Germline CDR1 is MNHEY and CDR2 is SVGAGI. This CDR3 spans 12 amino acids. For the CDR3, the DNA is TGTGCCAGCAGTTCCGGACTTAACGAGCAGTACTTC. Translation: CASSSGLNEQYF.